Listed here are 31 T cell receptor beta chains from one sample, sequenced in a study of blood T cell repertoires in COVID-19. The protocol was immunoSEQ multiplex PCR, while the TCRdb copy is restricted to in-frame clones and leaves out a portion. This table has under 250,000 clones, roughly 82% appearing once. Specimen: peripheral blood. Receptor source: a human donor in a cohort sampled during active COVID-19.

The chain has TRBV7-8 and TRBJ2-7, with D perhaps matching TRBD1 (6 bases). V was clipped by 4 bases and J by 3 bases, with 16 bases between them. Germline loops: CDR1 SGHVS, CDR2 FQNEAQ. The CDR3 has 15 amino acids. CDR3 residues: CASSSRGTEDYEQYF. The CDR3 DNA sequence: TGTGCCAGCAGCTCAAGGGGGACGGAGGACTACGAGCAGTACTTC.

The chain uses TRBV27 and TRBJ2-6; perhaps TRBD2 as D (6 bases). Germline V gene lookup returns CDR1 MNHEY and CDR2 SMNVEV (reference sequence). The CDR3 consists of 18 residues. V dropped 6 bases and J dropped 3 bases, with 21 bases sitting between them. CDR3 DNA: TGTGCCAGCAGGACTTACCCCTCCGGAGGGGATGGGGCCAACGTCCTGACTTTC. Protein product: CASRTYPSGGDGANVLTF. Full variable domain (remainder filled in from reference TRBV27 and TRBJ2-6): EAQVTQNPRYLITVTGKKLTVTCSQNMNHEYMSWYRQDPGLGLRQIYYSMNVEVTDKGDVPEGYKVSRKEKRNFPLILESPSPNQTSLYFCASRTYPSGGDGANVLTFGAGSRLTVL.

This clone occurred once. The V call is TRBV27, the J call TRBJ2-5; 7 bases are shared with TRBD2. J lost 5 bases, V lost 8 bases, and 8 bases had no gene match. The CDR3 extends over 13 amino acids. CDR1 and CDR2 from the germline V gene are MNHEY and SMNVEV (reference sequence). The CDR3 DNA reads TGTGCCAGCGGGGAGGGGATGGGGGAGACCCAGTACTTC. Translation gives CASGEGMGETQYF.

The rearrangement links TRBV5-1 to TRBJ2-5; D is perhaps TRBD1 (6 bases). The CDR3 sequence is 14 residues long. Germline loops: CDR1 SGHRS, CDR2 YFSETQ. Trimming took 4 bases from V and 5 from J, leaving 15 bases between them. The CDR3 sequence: CASSLSTGVETQYF. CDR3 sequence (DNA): TGCGCCAGCAGCCTTTCGACAGGCGTGGAGACCCAGTACTTC.

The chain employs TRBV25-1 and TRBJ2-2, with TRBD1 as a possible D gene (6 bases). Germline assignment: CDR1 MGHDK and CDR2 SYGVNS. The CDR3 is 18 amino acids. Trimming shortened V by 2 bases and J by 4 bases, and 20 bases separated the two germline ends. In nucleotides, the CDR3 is TGTGCCAGCAGTGAAGACAGGTGGGGTCCTCTTAGCACCGGGGAGCTGTTTTTT. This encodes CASSEDRWGPLSTGELFF.

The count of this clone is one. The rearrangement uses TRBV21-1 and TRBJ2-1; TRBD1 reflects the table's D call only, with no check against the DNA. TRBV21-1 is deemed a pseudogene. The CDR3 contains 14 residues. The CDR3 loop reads CASSKDRVRNEQFF. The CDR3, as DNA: TGTGCCAGCAGCAAAGACAGGGTTCGCAATGAGCAGTTCTTC.

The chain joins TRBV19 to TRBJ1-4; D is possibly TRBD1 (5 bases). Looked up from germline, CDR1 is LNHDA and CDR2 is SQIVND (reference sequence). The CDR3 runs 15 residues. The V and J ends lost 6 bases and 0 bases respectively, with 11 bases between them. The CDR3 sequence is CASRPGQATNEKLFF. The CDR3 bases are TGTGCCAGTAGACCCGGACAAGCAACTAATGAAAAACTGTTTTTT.

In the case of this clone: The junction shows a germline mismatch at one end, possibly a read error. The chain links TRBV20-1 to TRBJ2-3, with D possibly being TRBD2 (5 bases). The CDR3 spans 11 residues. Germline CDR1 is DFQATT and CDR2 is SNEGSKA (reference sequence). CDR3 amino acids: CSATSIDTQYF. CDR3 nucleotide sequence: TGCAGTGCTACTAGCATAGATACGCAGTATTTT.

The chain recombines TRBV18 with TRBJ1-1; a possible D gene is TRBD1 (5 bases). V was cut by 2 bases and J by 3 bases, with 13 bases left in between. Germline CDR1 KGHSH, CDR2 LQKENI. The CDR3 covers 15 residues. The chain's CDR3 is CASSPNRGRDTEAFF. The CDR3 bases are TGTGCCAGCTCACCAAATAGGGGCAGGGACACTGAAGCTTTCTTT.

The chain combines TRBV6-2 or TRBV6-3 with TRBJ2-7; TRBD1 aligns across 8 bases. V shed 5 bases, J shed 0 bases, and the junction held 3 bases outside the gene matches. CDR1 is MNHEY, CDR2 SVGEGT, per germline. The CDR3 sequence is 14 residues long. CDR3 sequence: CASSRTGGSYEQYF. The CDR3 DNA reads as TGTGCCAGCAGTCGTACAGGGGGCTCCTACGAGCAGTACTTC.

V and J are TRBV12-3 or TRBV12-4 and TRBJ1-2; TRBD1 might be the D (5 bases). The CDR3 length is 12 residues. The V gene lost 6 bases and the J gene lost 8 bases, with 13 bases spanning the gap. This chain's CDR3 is CASSPGHSGYTF. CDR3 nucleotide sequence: TGTGCCAGCAGCCCCGGACACAGCGGCTACACCTTC.

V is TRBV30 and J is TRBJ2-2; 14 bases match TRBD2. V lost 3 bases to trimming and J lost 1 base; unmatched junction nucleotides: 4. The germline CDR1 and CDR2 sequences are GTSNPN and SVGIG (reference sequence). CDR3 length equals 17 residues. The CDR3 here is CAWRGLAGDLNTGELFF. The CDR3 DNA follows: TGTGCCTGGAGGGGACTAGCGGGAGATTTGAACACCGGGGAGCTGTTTTTT.

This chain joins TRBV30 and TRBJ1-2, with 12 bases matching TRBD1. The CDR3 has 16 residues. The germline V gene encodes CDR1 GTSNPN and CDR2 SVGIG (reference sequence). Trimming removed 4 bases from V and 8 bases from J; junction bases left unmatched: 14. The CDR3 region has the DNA TGTGCCTGGATCAACCCCGGGACAGGGGGCGCAGGGGGCTACACCTTC. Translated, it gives CAWINPGTGGAGGYTF.

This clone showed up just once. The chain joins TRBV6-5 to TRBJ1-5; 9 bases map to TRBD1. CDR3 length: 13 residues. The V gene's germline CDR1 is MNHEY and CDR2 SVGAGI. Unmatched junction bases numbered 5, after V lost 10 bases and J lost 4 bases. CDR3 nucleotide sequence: TGTGCCATTTGGGACAGGGAAAATCAGCCCCAGCATTTT. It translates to CAIWDRENQPQHF.

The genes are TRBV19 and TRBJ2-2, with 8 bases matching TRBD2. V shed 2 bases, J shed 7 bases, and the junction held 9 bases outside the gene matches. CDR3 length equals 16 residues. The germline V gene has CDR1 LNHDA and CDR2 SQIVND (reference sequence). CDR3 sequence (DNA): TGTGCCAGTAGTATAAGCGTTAGCGGGATGCACGGGGAGCTGTTTTTT. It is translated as CASSISVSGMHGELFF.

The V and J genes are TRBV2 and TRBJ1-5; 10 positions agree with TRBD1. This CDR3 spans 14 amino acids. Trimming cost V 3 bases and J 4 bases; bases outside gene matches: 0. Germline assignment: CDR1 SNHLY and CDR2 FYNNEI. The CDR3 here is CASSEDRGNQPQHF. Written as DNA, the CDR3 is TGTGCCAGCAGTGAGGACAGGGGGAATCAGCCCCAGCATTTT.

In DNA form, the CDR3 reads TGTGCCAGCAGCCCCGAGACAGGGAAGAATTCACCCCTCCACTTT. It is translated as CASSPETGKNSPLHF. The chain employs TRBV3-1 (or the pseudogene TRBV3-2) and TRBJ1-6; the match to TRBD1 covers 7 bases. Germline V gene lookup returns CDR1 LGHDT and CDR2 YNNKEL (reference sequence). CDR3 length: 15 amino acids. The V and J ends lost 4 bases and 7 bases, in that order; junction bases with no gene match: 7.

In DNA, the CDR3 is TGTGCCAGCAGTTTACAGCGCGGGACCTACAATGAGCAGTTCTTC. Its translation is CASSLQRGTYNEQFF. This sequence joins TRBV27 and TRBJ2-1; tentatively, D is TRBD2 (6 bases). Germline V gives CDR1 MNHEY, CDR2 SMNVEV (reference sequence). The V end was cut by 2 bases, the J end by 2 bases, with 10 bases between. The CDR3 has 15 amino acids.

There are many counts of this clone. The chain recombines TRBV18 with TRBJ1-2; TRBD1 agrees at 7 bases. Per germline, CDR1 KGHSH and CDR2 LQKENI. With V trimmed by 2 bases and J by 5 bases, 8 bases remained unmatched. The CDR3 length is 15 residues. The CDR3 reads CASSPGQEGIYGYTF. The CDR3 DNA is TGTGCCAGCTCACCAGGACAGGAGGGAATTTATGGCTACACCTTC. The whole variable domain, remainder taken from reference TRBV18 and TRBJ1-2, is NAGVMQNPRHLVRRRGQEARLRCSPMKGHSHVYWYRQLPEEGLKFMVYLQKENIIDESGMPKERFSAEFPKEGPSILRIQQVVRGDSAAYFCASSPGQEGIYGYTFGSGTRLTVV.

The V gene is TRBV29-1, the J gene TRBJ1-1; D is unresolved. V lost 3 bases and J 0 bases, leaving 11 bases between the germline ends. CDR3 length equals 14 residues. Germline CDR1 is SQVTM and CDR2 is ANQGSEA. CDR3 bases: TGCAGCGTTGAGACCCGGGGTCTGAACACTGAAGCTTTCTTT. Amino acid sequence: CSVETRGLNTEAFF.

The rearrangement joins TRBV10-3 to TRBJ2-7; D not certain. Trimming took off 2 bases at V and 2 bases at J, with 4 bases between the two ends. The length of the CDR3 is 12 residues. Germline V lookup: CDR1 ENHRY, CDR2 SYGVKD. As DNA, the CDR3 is TGTGCCATCAGTGAGACAGCCTACGAGCAGTACTTC. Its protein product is CAISETAYEQYF.

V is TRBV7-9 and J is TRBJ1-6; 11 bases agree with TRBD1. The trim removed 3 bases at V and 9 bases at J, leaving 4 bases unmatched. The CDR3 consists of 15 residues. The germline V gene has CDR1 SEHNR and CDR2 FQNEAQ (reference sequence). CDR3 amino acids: CASSFRTGGTSPLHF. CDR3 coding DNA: TGTGCCAGCAGCTTCAGGACAGGGGGCACTTCACCCCTCCACTTT.

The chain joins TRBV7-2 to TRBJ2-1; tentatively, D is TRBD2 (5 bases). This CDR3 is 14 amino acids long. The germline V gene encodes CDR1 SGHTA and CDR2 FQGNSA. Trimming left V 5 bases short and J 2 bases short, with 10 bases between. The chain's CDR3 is CASSRGFAYNEQFF. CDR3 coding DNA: TGTGCCAGCAGCCGGGGTTTCGCCTACAATGAGCAGTTCTTC.

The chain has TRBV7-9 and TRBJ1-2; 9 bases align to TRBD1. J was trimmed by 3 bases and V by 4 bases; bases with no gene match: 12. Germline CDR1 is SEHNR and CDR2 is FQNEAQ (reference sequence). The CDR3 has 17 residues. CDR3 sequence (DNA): TGTGCCAGCAGCTCCTCCGGGACAGGGAGTAGAGACTATGGCTACACCTTC. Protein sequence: CASSSSGTGSRDYGYTF.

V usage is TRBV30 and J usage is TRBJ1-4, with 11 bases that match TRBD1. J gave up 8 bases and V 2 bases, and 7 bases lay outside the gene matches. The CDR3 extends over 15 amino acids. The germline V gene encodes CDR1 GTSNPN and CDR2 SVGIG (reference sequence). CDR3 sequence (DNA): TGTGCCTGGAGTCGGCCCGGGACAGGGGGGGAAAAACTGTTTTTT. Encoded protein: CAWSRPGTGGEKLFF. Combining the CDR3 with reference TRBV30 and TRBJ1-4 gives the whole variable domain SQTIHQWPATLVQPVGSPLSLECTVEGTSNPNLYWYRQAAGRGLQLLFYSVGIGQISSEVPQNLSASRPQDRQFILSSKKLLLSDSGFYLCAWSRPGTGGEKLFFGSGTQLSVL.

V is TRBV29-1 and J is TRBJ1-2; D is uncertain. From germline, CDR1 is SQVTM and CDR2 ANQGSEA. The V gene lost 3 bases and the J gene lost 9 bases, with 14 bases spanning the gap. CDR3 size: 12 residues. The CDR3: CSVEEPEGCYTF. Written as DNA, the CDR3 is TGCAGCGTTGAGGAACCGGAGGGTTGCTACACCTTC.

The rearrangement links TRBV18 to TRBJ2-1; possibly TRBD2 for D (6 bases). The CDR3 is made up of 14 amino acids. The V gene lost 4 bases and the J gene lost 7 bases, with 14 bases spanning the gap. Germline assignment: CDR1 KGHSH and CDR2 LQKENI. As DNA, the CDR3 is TGTGCCAGCTCACGGTACGATGGGGGGAATGAGCAGTTCTTC. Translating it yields CASSRYDGGNEQFF.

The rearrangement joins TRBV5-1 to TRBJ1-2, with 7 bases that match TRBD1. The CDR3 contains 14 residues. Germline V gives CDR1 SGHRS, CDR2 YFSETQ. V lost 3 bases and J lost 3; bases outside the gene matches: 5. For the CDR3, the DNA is TGCGCCAGCAGCTGGGCCGGGACAGACTATGGCTACACCTTC. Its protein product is CASSWAGTDYGYTF.

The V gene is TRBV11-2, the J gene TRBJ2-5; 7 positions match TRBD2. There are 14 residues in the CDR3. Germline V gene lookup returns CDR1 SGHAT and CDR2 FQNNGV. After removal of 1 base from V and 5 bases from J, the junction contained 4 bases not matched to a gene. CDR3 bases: TGTGCCAGCAGCTTAGCGGGAGGAGGGGAGACCCAGTACTTC. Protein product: CASSLAGGGETQYF.

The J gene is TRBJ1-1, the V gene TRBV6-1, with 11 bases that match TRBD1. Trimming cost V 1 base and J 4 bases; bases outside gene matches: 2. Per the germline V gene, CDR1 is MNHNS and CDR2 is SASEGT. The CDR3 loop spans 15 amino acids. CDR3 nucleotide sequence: TGTGCCAGCAGTGAAGTGGGACAGGGGGGCACTGAAGCTTTCTTT. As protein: CASSEVGQGGTEAFF.

The CDR3 DNA is TGTGCCAGCAGCTTAGATACTAGCGGGAGGATCAACGAGCAGTACTTC. This sequence encodes CASSLDTSGRINEQYF. The chain recombines TRBV7-2 with TRBJ2-7, with 12 bases that match TRBD2. This CDR3 spans 16 amino acids. J lost 5 bases, V lost 1 base, and 6 bases had no gene match. Germline-derived CDR1 and CDR2 are SGHTA and FQGNSA.